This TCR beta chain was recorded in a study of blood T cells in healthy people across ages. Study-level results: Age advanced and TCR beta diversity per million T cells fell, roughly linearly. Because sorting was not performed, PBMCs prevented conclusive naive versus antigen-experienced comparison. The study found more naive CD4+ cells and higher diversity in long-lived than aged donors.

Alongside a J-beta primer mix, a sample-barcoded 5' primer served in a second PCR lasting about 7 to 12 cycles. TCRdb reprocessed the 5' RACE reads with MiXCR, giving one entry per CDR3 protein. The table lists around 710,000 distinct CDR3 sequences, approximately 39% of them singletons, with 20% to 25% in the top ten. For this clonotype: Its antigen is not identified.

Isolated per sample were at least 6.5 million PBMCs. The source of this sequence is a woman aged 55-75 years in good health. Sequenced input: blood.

The CDR3 is CSARRLAGIRGNEQFF. DNA of the CDR3: TGCAGTGCAAGAAGACTAGCGGGGATCCGGGGGAATGAGCAGTTCTTC. The chain employs TRBV20-1 and TRBJ2-1, with 11 bases identical to TRBD2. CDR3 size: 16 residues. V lost 6 bases and J lost 7; bases outside the gene matches: 14. Germline CDR1 DFQATT, CDR2 SNEGSKA (reference sequence).